Listed below are T cell receptor beta chains from one sample, sequenced in a study of a mutant IDH1 vaccine in newly diagnosed glioma. Assay used: immunoSEQ multiplex PCR; TCRdb lists only in-frame clones, some missing. The sample includes roughly 52,000 clones, 75% to 90% of them seen just once. The antigens of these receptors remain unknown. The sequenced sample was PBMCs, obtained from a glioma patient whose treatment included an IDH1 peptide vaccine. The receptor set was obtained from a man in his forties or fifties with glioma. Each CDR3 is given with its conserved first and last residue. Fields, in order: V gene, J gene, CDR3 protein.

>TRBV7-9|TRBJ2-7
CASSHMGHPYEQYF
>TRBV19|TRBJ1-3
CASSIGRVPSGNTIYF
>TRBV7-6|TRBJ2-3
CASSLGPNTQYF
>TRBV29-1|TRBJ1-5
CSVGNGMGVNQPQHF
>TRBV15|TRBJ1-2
CATSRAVQANYGYTF
>TRBV9|TRBJ1-6
CASSVGQGNSPLHF
>TRBV27|TRBJ1-2
CASRRTGVVYGYTF
>TRBV2|TRBJ2-3
CASTRGLAGGRDTQYF
>TRBV7-9|TRBJ2-7
CASSLILGQASEQYF
>TRBV20-1|TRBJ1-2
CSARVGNGYTF
>TRBV6-5|TRBJ2-7
CASSYRDRFYEQYF
>TRBV7-2|TRBJ1-5
CASSPMRGGNQPQHF
>TRBV19|TRBJ1-4
CASSPLQGAHEKLFF
>TRBV6-5|TRBJ2-7
CASSQGSSYEQYF
>TRBV6-5|TRBJ1-5
CASSYKAGLNQPQHF
>TRBV4-1|TRBJ2-5
CASSHVRGLQETQYF
>TRBV7-9|TRBJ1-2
CASSLVGSYGYTF
>TRBV18|TRBJ2-3
CASSPLRSTDTQYF
>TRBV9|TRBJ2-3
CASNRGTDTQYF
>TRBV13|TRBJ2-3
CASSLDGGRLLYF
>TRBV19|TRBJ2-7
CASARTGLFYEQYF
>TRBV27|TRBJ1-2
CASSLIGGGFGYGYTF
>TRBV7-2|TRBJ2-5
CASSIGTQRGTQYF
>TRBV29-1|TRBJ2-3
CSVGWGSTDTQYF
>TRBV9|TRBJ1-5
CASSPHSSNQPQHF
>TRBV5-1|TRBJ2-5
CASSPRQTLETQYF
>TRBV5-1|TRBJ2-5
CASSPGLRQETQYF
>TRBV10-1|TRBJ1-2
CASSESTAYGYTF
>TRBV18|TRBJ2-7
CASSPRTGGPYEQYF
>TRBV7-2|TRBJ1-1
CASSLVSGSLTEAFF
>TRBV19|TRBJ2-5
CASSIGGGYQETQYF
>TRBV7-6|TRBJ1-3
CASSPRVLSGNTIYF
>TRBV6-6|TRBJ2-2
CASSWGLNTGELFF